A single sample is the source of the 5 T cell receptor beta chains below, sequenced in a study of CD8 T cells in Susac syndrome. The RNA, 0.5 to 1 ug, was put through reverse transcription using random hexamers. From the immunoSEQ multiplex PCR reads, TCRdb called clonotypes with MiXCR, one entry per CDR3 protein. The sample holds some 100,000 distinct CDR3 sequences; roughly 97% are singletons and the top ten take approximately 0.092%. Sample: CD4+ T cells from PBMCs. These receptors all come from a human donor in good health.

The J gene is TRBJ1-6, the V gene TRBV7-2; no clear D. The V gene lost 1 base and the J gene lost 3 bases, with 13 bases spanning the gap. CDR1 SGHTA and CDR2 FQGNSA come from the germline V gene. The CDR3 is made up of 17 amino acids. CDR3 sequence: CASSLERQRLYNSPLHF. In DNA form, the CDR3 reads TGTGCCAGCAGCTTAGAGAGGCAGCGCCTCTATAATTCACCCCTCCACTTT.

This clonotype was observed a few times. The chain recombines TRBV7-2 with TRBJ1-5; 10 bases agree with TRBD1. Germline trimming cut 2 bases from V and 3 bases from J; bases unmatched to any gene: 4. The CDR3 spans 16 residues. In germline, CDR1 is SGHTA, CDR2 FQGNSA. The CDR3 reads CASSLSGTGVNQPQHF. CDR3 bases: TGTGCCAGCAGCTTATCCGGGACAGGGGTCAATCAGCCCCAGCATTTT.

V usage is TRBV29-1 and J usage is TRBJ1-1, with no clear D. Trimming pared 8 bases from V and 1 base from J, leaving 14 bases between. The CDR3 spans 13 residues. Germline CDR1 is SQVTM and CDR2 is ANQGSEA. The chain's CDR3 is CSIGNAPNTEAFF. DNA for the CDR3: TGCAGCATAGGCAACGCCCCGAACACTGAAGCTTTCTTT.

The chain is built from TRBV7-9 and TRBJ1-1, with 7 bases aligning to TRBD1. Trimming at V came to 6 bases and at J to 5 bases, leaving 12 bases not matched to a gene. Germline V gives CDR1 SEHNR, CDR2 FQNEAQ (reference sequence). This CDR3 is built from 15 residues. The CDR3: CASRLTGVGLTEAFF. The CDR3 coding sequence is TGTGCCAGCAGGCTTACAGGGGTGGGTTTAACTGAAGCTTTCTTT.

The rearrangement uses TRBV7-2 and TRBJ2-7; the match to TRBD2 covers 11 bases. The V segment lost 5 bases and the J segment 0 bases; nucleotides outside the gene matches: 6. CDR3 length equals 16 residues. Looked up from germline, CDR1 is SGHTA and CDR2 is FQGNSA. CDR3 residues: CASSPGLAGSSYEQYF. CDR3 in DNA: TGTGCCAGCAGCCCAGGACTAGCGGGTTCCTCCTACGAGCAGTACTTC.